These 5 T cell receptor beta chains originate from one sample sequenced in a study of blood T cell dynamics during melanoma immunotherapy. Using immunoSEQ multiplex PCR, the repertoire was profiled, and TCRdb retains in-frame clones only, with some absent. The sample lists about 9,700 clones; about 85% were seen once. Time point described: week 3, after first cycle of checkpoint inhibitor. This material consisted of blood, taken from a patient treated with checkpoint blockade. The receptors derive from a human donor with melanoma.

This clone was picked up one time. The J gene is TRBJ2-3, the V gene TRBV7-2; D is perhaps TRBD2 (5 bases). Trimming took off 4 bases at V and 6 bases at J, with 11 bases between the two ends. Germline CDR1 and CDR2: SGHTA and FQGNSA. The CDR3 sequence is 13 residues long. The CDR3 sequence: CASSSGGGDTQYF. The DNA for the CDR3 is TGTGCCAGCAGCTCAGGCGGCGGGGATACGCAGTATTTT.

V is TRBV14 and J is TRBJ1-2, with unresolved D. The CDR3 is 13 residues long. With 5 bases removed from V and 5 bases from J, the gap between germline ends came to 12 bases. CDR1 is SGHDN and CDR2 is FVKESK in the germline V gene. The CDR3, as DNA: TGTGCCAGCAGCGCAAACACCCCATATGGCTACACCTTC. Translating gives CASSANTPYGYTF.

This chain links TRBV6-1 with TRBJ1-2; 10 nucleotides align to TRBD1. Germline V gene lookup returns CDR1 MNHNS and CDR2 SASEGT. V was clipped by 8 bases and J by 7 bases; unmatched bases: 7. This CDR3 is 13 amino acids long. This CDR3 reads CASHPGQGIGYTF. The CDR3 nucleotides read TGTGCCAGCCACCCGGGACAGGGGATTGGCTACACCTTC.

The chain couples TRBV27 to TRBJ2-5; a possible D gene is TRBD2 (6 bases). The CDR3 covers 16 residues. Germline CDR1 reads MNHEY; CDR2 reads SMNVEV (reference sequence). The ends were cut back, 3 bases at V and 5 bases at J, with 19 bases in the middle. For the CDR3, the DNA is TGTGCCAGCAGTTTGCCTCCGGGACTGAATAGGGAGACCCAGTACTTC. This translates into CASSLPPGLNRETQYF.

The CDR3 region has the DNA TGCGCCAGCAGCAAGGGACGGTCTTACCTAGGGGAGCAGTACTTC. Encoded protein: CASSKGRSYLGEQYF. The chain carries TRBV5-1 and TRBJ2-7, with D possibly being TRBD1 or TRBD2 (5 bases each). This CDR3 has 15 residues. V was cut by 4 bases and J by 7 bases, with 21 bases left in between. Germline assignment: CDR1 SGHRS and CDR2 YFSETQ.